These T cell receptor beta chains were read from a single sample in a study of metastatic and nonmetastatic thyroid tumors. Using MiXCR, TCRdb re-called clones from the PCR reads. The sample has roughly 14,000 clones, about 35% seen once; the top ten hold approximately 7%. Sequencing used tumor tissue. These receptors came from a female donor with papillary thyroid cancer or a benign thyroid nodule (not recorded which). Some clones in this sample may be carry-over from other donors' samples. Each CDR3 is given with its conserved first and last residue. A D gene is named only where the DNA matches it firmly. Rows may omit the clone size; those that give it use once, few, many or a size class.

abundance	d_gene	v_gene	j_gene	CDR3aa	CDR3nt
.	.	TRBV4-2	TRBJ2-2	CASSQDWGLPGHGELFF	TGTGCCAGCAGCCAAGATTGGGGCCTTCCCGGGCACGGGGAGCTGTTTTTT
medium-sized	.	TRBV9	TRBJ2-1	CASSVDLGEAEQFF	TGTGCCAGCAGCGTAGATCTAGGAGAAGCTGAGCAGTTCTTC
few	.	TRBV7-6	TRBJ1-3	CAGGETNTIYF	TGTGCCGGGGGGGAGACAAACACCATATATTTT
.	.	TRBV4-2	TRBJ1-2	CASSQVSKVNGYTF	TGTGCCAGCAGCCAAGTATCGAAGGTAAACGGCTACACCTTC
.	TRBD1	TRBV20-1	TRBJ2-7	CSARGRGDRLYEQYF	TGCAGTGCTAGAGGGAGAGGGGACAGGCTGTACGAGCAGTACTTC
.	TRBD1	TRBV11-2	TRBJ2-1	CASSLGQGAWEQFF	TGTGCCAGCAGCTTGGGACAGGGGGCGTGGGAGCAGTTCTTC
.	TRBD1	TRBV30	TRBJ2-7	CAWSQGARTGDYEQYF	TGTGCCTGGAGCCAAGGGGCAAGGACAGGGGACTACGAGCAGTACTTC
many	.	TRBV20-1	TRBJ1-1	CSARDLSAGFENTEAFF	TGCAGTGCTAGAGATCTCTCGGCGGGTTTCGAGAACACTGAAGCTTTCTTT
few	.	TRBV20-1	TRBJ1-5	CSARVGGASNQPQHF	TGCAGTGCTAGGGTCGGGGGGGCGAGCAATCAGCCCCAGCATTTT
.	TRBD1	TRBV6-2/TRBV6-3	TRBJ1-2	CASSYSRTGGNYGYTF	TGTGCCAGCAGTTACTCGAGGACAGGGGGAAACTATGGCTACACCTTC
many	.	TRBV7-6	TRBJ1-6	CASSFSKQNNSPLHF	TGTGCCAGCAGCTTTAGTAAACAGAATAATTCACCCCTCCACTTT
many	TRBD1	TRBV4-1	TRBJ1-5	CASSQAPGQGNQPQHF	TGCGCCAGCAGCCAGGCGCCGGGACAGGGGAATCAGCCCCAGCATTTT
few	.	TRBV6-2/TRBV6-3	TRBJ2-3	CATLPRGDTPITDTQYF	TGTGCCACCCTCCCCCGCGGGGATACGCCGATCACAGATACGCAGTATTTT
.	TRBD1	TRBV20-1	TRBJ2-5	CSASRGRWSFRETQYF	TGCAGTGCTAGCAGGGGGCGGTGGTCATTTAGAGAGACCCAGTACTTC
medium-sized	TRBD2	TRBV7-3	TRBJ2-3	CASSLGGGAGDTQYF	TGTGCCAGCAGCTTGGGCGGGGGGGCTGGAGATACGCAGTATTTT
once	TRBD1	TRBV18	TRBJ1-2	CASSPLGQEGGYTF	TGTGCCAGCTCACCACTGGGACAGGAAGGCGGCTACACCTTC
.	TRBD1	TRBV18	TRBJ2-7	CASSPGTAYEQYF	TGTGCCAGCTCCCCCGGGACAGCTTACGAGCAGTACTTC
many	.	TRBV20-1	TRBJ2-3	CSDYTDTQYF	TGCAGTGACTACACAGATACGCAGTATTTT
.	.	TRBV28	TRBJ2-4	CASSFPRGLGGNIQYF	TGTGCCAGCAGTTTCCCCCGGGGGCTGGGAGGAAACATTCAGTACTTC
.	TRBD2	TRBV13	TRBJ2-3	CASSSTASSGPSTDTQYF	TGTGCCAGCAGCTCAACCGCGTCTAGCGGTCCGAGCACAGATACGCAGTATTTT
medium-sized	.	TRBV28	TRBJ1-1	CASRGWKGRTEAFF	TGTGCCAGCAGAGGATGGAAGGGACGGACTGAAGCTTTCTTT
many	.	TRBV30	TRBJ2-5	CAWSRIAGSQTQYF	TGTGCCTGGAGTCGGATAGCCGGTTCGCAGACCCAGTACTTC